This paragraph covers one TCR beta chain sequence. Antigen specificity is unknown. Within a library made for alpha chains, this beta chain is off target, and its count is uninformative. These data are taken from a study of spatial heterogeneity in lung cancer. Study overall: More beta-chain than alpha-chain sequences were consistently detected. Study-level findings and limits: Mutation counts in tumors were tracked by counts of expanded intratumoral alpha and beta TCRs.

This CDR3 contains 14 residues. Trimming cost V 3 bases and J 2 bases, with 9 bases left between them. The V gene's germline CDR1 is MNHEY and CDR2 SMNVEV (reference sequence). Sample time point: sample taken at primary tumor resection. A total of roughly 72 untreated early-stage non-small cell lung cancer patients served as donors. No cells were sorted before sequencing. The whole RNA sequenced was extracted from tumor, nontumor lung or frozen PBMC. TCRdb re-called the 5' RACE reads with MiXCR, one entry per CDR3 protein. In the table there are roughly 3,700 distinct CDR3 sequences, about 27% of which are singletons.

This clonotype originated in a male donor with early-stage non-small cell lung cancer. The chain carries TRBV27 and TRBJ2-3; no firm D call. The specimen was lung tumor tissue, collected at surgery. The CDR3 bases are TGTGCCAGCAGTTTGGCACACATCACAGATACGCAGTATTTT. Translated: CASSLAHITDTQYF.